This paragraph reports one TCR beta chain. This clone is medium-sized (0.01 to 0.1%) in terms of sample share. Its antigen remains undetermined. At one end the junction does not follow the germline gene, possibly because of a read error. This sample stems from a study of radiation and T cells in renal cell carcinoma (dated by TCRdb to about 2020). At the level of the whole study: A total of 50 or so samples underwent TCR beta sequencing, made up of 25 or so tumors and about 27 peripheral blood samples. Across all 50 or so samples, around 4,000,000 unique CDR3 nucleotide sequences, encoding 2,658,974 unique CDR3 amino acid sequences, were identified. Beyond this particular receptor, the publication reports: Only small tumor regions of about 1 g were available, so intratumoral heterogeneity was not captured. TCR clonality was higher in irradiated tumors than in controls, as the top 100 clonotypes made up an average of around 50% of the repertoire in irradiated tumors compared with about 45% in nephrectomy-only tumors. Because the trial had a single-armed design, the trial could not examine how radiation dose or scheduling affected the TCR repertoire. A greater number of dominant CDR3 motifs was detected in irradiated tumors than in control tumors, and a larger share of the repertoire was occupied by these motifs in irradiated tumors than in control tumors.

Inclusive of the bounding cysteine and phenylalanine, the CDR3 is 14 residues long. The sequence is cut down to CDR3 DNA, 42 bases in frame from base 1. Via the germline V gene, CDR1 is SGHTA and CDR2 FQGNSA. Per the publication, the time point label means: tumor resected at nephrectomy. Read against the paper, the sample's treatment or condition label means: treatment-naive control, cytoreductive nephrectomy. Control tumors were obtained from treatment-naive renal cell carcinoma patients in whom cytoreductive nephrectomy was performed without prior radiation. Renal cell carcinoma with clear cell pathology was present in all patients. The control tumors used for TCR sequencing were from a few females and approximately 11 males, were resected between the early 2010s and the mid-2010s, and had a median patient age of around 57 years (range roughly 35 to 85). Tumor processing involved mechanical dissociation, digestion with collagenase/hyaluronidase at 37 degrees C, handling in gentleMACS C tubes, and storage in liquid nitrogen. Genomic DNA for TCR sequencing was prepared using the QIAamp DNA Blood Mini Kit (Qiagen). Samples were included in the analyses only if all quality control checks were passed.

The immunoSEQ kit was used, according to the manufacturer's recommendations, to generate TCR beta libraries from genomic DNA. Library preparation used a first multiplex PCR with proprietary primers, then a second PCR adding unique barcodes, with bead cleanups after each round. Each sample batch included a kit-provided positive control reaction and a negative control reaction. The final libraries underwent checking on an Agilent 4200 TapeStation D1000 ScreenTape, volumetric pooling, and quantification by qPCR. Sequencing was performed on an Illumina NextSeq500 using a MidOutput 150-cycle cartridge, with 156 Read1 cycles, 15 Index1 cycles, and the kit custom primers. The pooled library was loaded at roughly 1 pM with about 18% PhiX control spiked in. The authors' analysis ran thus. Vendor-processed data were analyzed in R, with a clonotype defined as all T cells sharing the same CDR3 nucleotide sequence. For clone abundance analyses, frequencies were normalized to the 10,000 most abundant clones in each sample. Before analysis, public T cell clones were removed, and these numbered fewer than five per sample on average. The dominant motif analysis was done with ImmunoMap using the PAM10 matrix, a gap penalty of 30, and a homology threshold of 0.3, and motifs with a cumulative frequency of at least 0.01 were considered dominant. The table comes from immuneACCESS by way of TCRdb, which keeps in-frame sequences with V and J called. Part of the clones is missing from these tables; in studies checked, under half for an unresolved V gene and the rest for unknown reasons. The V and J calls and clone size come from that table; D and trimming were worked out from the DNA. Counted in this sample were tens of thousands of clones; 45% to 65% of them appeared once. The ten biggest clones cover roughly a fifth of the sample.

This TCR came from a human donor with renal cell carcinoma. The rearranged chain carries TRBV7-2 and TRBJ2-3; 9 bases in the junction line up with TRBD1. This specimen was tumor tissue, taken from a patient whose treatment was nephrectomy without radiotherapy. The sequence in DNA is TGTGCCAGCAGCCGACAGGGGGGCACCGATACGCAGTATTTT. This is translated as CASSRQGGTDTQYF.